This entry describes one T cell receptor beta chain. The antigen remains unidentified. The treatment denotes: over 15 received Ad26.COV2.S at low or high dose, single or two shots; several received placebo; per-sample allocation not given. It was on day 63 after the first vaccine or placebo injection that samples were taken. Germline loops: CDR1 LNHDA, CDR2 SQIVND (reference sequence). Trimming took 0 bases from V and 8 from J, leaving 16 bases between them. There are 15 residues in the CDR3. The data derive from a study of Ad26.COV2.S vaccination and SARS-CoV-2 variants. Study summary: The vaccine Ad26.COV2.S was put into the muscle once, or twice with 56 days between. Study-wide findings and caveats: Researchers reported similar non-spike TCR breadth in vaccine and placebo recipients. Reportedly, after vaccination the spike-specific CD8+ and CD4+ T cell responses displayed substantial breadth.

Sequencing was performed with immunoSEQ multiplex PCR; in TCRdb, only in-frame clones are kept and a portion is missing. The sample carries just over 350,000 clones, more than 75% recorded once. The gene calls are TRBV19 and TRBJ1-2; possible D gene TRBD1, 6 bases. This sample comprised peripheral blood, obtained in a trial of Ad26.COV2.S vaccine versus placebo. The TCR originated in a person aged 18-65 years who received the Ad26.COV2.S COVID-19 vaccine or a placebo. CDR3 residues: CASSIDTGARSGYTF. The CDR3 nucleotides are TGTGCCAGTAGTATAGATACGGGGGCCCGGTCCGGCTACACCTTC.